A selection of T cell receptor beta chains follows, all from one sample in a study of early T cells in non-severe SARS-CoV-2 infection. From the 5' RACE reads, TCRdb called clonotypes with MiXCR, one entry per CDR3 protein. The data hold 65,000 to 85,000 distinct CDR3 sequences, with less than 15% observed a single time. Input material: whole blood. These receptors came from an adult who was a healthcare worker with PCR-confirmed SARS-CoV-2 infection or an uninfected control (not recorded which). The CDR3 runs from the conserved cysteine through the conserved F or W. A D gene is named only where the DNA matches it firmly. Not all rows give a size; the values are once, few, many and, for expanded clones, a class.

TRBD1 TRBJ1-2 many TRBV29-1 CSVEEQGARGYTF TGCAGCGTTGAAGAACAGGGGGCACGTGGCTACACCTTC
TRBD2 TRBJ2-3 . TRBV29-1 CSVEGAGFPSGEWLMDTQYF TGCAGCGTTGAAGGAGCGGGATTTCCTAGCGGGGAATGGCTTATGGATACGCAGTATTTT
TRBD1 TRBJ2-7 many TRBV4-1 CASSQGQGAYEQYF TGCGCCAGCAGCCAAGGACAGGGGGCCTACGAGCAGTACTTC
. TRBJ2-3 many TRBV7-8 CASSFRGADTQYF TGTGCCAGCAGCTTCAGGGGTGCAGATACGCAGTATTTT
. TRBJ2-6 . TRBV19 CASNRHSNAGANVLTF TGTGCCAGCAACCGACATTCAAACGCTGGGGCCAACGTCCTGACTTTC
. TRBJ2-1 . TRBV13 CASSPRLIHEQFF TGTGCCAGCAGCCCTAGACTCATTCATGAGCAGTTCTTC
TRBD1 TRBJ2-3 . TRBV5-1 CASSLERQGSTDTQYF TGCGCCAGCAGCTTGGAAAGACAGGGGAGCACAGATACGCAGTATTTT
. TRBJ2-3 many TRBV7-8 CASSFSSDTQYF TGTGCCAGCAGTTTCTCATCCGATACGCAGTATTTT
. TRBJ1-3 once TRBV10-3 CAISAGTRGGNTIYF TGTGCCATCAGTGCCGGGACTCGGGGCGGAAACACCATATATTTT
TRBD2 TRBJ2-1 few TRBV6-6 CASSLAGGSNEQFF TGTGCCAGCAGTTTAGCGGGAGGGAGCAATGAGCAGTTCTTC
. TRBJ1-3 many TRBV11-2 CASSLAFSGNTIYF TGTGCCAGCAGCTTAGCATTCTCTGGAAACACCATATATTTT
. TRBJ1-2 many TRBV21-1 CASSTTCGYTF TGTGCCAGCAGCACAACATGCGGCTACACCTTC
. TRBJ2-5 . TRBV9 CASSVQGGETQYF TGTGCCAGCAGCGTACAGGGCGGGGAGACCCAGTACTTC
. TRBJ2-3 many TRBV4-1 CASSQEGPSTDTQYF TGCGCCAGCAGCCAAGAGGGGCCTAGCACAGATACGCAGTATTTT
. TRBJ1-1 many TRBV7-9 CASKRGNTEAFF TGTGCCAGCAAGCGGGGGAACACTGAAGCTTTCTTT
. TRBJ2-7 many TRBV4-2 CASSQDRGPLSYEQYF TGTGCCAGCAGCCAAGACAGGGGTCCCCTCTCCTACGAGCAGTACTTC
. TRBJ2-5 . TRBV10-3 CAISEFREETQYF TGTGCCATCAGTGAATTCAGGGAAGAGACCCAGTACTTC
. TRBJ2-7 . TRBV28 CASSVIPDSYEQYF TGTGCCAGCAGTGTCATCCCGGACAGCTACGAGCAGTACTTC
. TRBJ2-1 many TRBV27 CASSFPGDRDEQFF TGTGCCAGCAGTTTTCCGGGGGATCGGGATGAGCAGTTCTTC
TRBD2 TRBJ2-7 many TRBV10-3 CAITIDLAGAKEQYF TGTGCCATCACCATAGATTTAGCGGGGGCAAAGGAGCAGTACTTC
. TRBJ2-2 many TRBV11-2 CASFPTGELFF TGTGCCAGCTTTCCCACCGGGGAGCTGTTTTTT
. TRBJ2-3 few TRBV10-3 CAISESLGRLDTQYF TGTGCCATCAGTGAGAGCCTGGGGCGGCTAGATACGCAGTATTTT
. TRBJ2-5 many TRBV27 CASSLYWQTQETQYF TGTGCCAGCAGTTTATATTGGCAGACTCAAGAGACCCAGTACTTC
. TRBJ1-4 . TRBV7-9 CASSSRGRQEKLFF TGTGCCAGCAGCTCCAGGGGAAGGCAGGAAAAACTGTTTTTT
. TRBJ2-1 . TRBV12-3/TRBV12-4 CASSHDPGNNEQFF TGTGCCAGCAGCCACGATCCAGGGAACAATGAGCAGTTCTTC
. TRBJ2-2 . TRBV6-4 CASAKELTGELFF TGTGCCAGCGCAAAGGAGCTCACCGGGGAGCTGTTTTTT
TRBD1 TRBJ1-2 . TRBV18 CASSPGQGTNYGYTF TGTGCCAGCTCACCTGGACAGGGGACTAACTATGGCTACACCTTC
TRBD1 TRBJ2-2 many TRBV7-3 CASSLGDRVSGELFF TGTGCCAGCAGCTTAGGGGACAGGGTGTCCGGGGAGCTGTTTTTT
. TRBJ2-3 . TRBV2 CASSSGRGAGTDTQYF TGTGCCAGCAGTTCGGGTCGGGGGGCTGGCACAGATACGCAGTATTTT
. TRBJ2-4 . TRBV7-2 CASSFPLGQNIQYF TGTGCCAGCAGCTTTCCCCTAGGTCAGAACATTCAGTACTTC
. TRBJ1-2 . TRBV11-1 CASSLGAYGYTF TGTGCCAGCAGCTTAGGGGCCTATGGCTACACCTTC
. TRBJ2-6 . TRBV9 CASSVVPTACFSGANVLTF TGTGCCAGCAGCGTAGTTCCGACAGCTTGCTTCAGTGGGGCCAACGTCCTGACTTTC
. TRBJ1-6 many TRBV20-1 CSAIRQAYNSPLHF TGCAGTGCTATAAGACAGGCCTATAATTCACCCCTCCACTTT
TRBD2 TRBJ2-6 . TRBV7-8 CASSPGLADSGANVLTF TGTGCCAGCAGCCCGGGACTAGCGGACTCTGGGGCCAACGTCCTGACTTTC
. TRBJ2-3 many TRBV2 CASKRTGSTDTQYF TGTGCCAGCAAGAGGACGGGAAGCACAGATACGCAGTATTTT
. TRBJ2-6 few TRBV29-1 CSLGSEVPSGANVLTF TGCAGCCTAGGTTCGGAGGTTCCCTCTGGGGCCAACGTCCTGACTTTC
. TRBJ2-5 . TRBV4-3 CASSQDLEGAETQYF TGCGCCAGCAGCCAAGATTTGGAGGGGGCAGAGACCCAGTACTTC
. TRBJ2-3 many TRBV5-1 CASSLVPAPRGTDTQYF TGCGCCAGCAGCTTGGTTCCGGCGCCCCGCGGCACAGATACGCAGTATTTT
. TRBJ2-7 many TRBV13 CASSLEGNSYEQYF TGTGCCAGCAGCTTAGAAGGGAACTCCTACGAGCAGTACTTC
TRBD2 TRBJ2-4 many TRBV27 CASRPSSGYLAKNIQYF TGTGCCAGCAGGCCTTCTAGCGGGTACTTAGCCAAAAACATTCAGTACTTC
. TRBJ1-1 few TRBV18 CASSPQGTGTEAFF TGTGCCAGCTCACCCCAGGGGACTGGCACTGAAGCTTTCTTT
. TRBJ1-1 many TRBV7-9 CASSRGVFMNTEAFF TGTGCCAGCAGCCGCGGGGTTTTCATGAACACTGAAGCTTTCTTT
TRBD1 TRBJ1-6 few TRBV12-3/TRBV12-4 CASSFGTANNSPLHF TGTGCCAGCAGTTTTGGGACAGCTAATAATTCACCCCTCCACTTT
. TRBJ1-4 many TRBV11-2 CASSLDPGQAGFEKLFF TGTGCCAGCAGCTTAGATCCGGGGCAGGCGGGATTCGAAAAACTGTTTTTT
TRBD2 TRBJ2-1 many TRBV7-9 CASSISGRYEQFF TGTGCCAGCAGCATTAGCGGGAGGTATGAGCAGTTCTTC
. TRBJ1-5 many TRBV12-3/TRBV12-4 CASSPGGNQPQHF TGTGCCAGCAGTCCGGGGGGGAATCAGCCCCAGCATTTT
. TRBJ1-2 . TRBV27 CASSNGQFSYGYTF TGTGCCAGCAGTAACGGACAGTTTAGTTATGGCTACACCTTC
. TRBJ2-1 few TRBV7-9 CASSLIAQRVYNEQFF TGTGCCAGCAGCTTAATTGCTCAGCGGGTTTACAATGAGCAGTTCTTC
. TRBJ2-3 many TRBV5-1 CASRPGHRVGDTQYF TGCGCCAGCAGACCCGGACATAGGGTAGGAGATACGCAGTATTTT
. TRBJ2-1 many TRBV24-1 CATAQTGSSYNEQFF TGTGCCACCGCGCAAACAGGGAGCTCCTACAATGAGCAGTTCTTC
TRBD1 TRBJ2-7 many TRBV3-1 CASSQGQSQYEQYF TGTGCCAGCAGCCAGGGACAGAGCCAATACGAGCAGTACTTC
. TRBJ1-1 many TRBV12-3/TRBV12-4 CASRGTLFSEAFF TGTGCCAGCAGAGGGACTTTATTCTCTGAAGCTTTCTTT
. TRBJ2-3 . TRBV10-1 CASSERGQGMDTQYF TGCGCCAGCAGTGAGAGAGGGCAGGGGATGGATACGCAGTATTTT
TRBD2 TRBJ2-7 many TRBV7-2 CASSLAHRGGPYEQYF TGTGCCAGCAGCTTAGCGCATCGGGGGGGTCCCTACGAGCAGTACTTC
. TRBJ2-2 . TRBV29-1 CSVAAGLVGELFF TGCAGCGTTGCGGCAGGGTTGGTCGGGGAGCTGTTTTTT
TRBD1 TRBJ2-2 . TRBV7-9 CASERDRDTGELFF TGTGCCAGCGAACGGGACAGGGACACCGGGGAGCTGTTTTTT
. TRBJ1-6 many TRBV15 CATSRDLSQRDSPLHF TGTGCCACCAGCAGAGATCTGAGCCAGAGGGATTCACCCCTCCACTTT